These 28 T cell receptor beta chains were sequenced from one sample in a study of cytotoxic CD8 clonotypes in ibrutinib-treated CLL. Method: immunoSEQ multiplex PCR; TCRdb's copy keeps in-frame clones and lacks some. The sample yields 90,000 to 95,000 clones, around 77% seen once. The sample was PBMCs, taken after 24 months of ibrutinib treatment. These receptors all stem from a human donor with chronic lymphocytic leukemia.

The J gene is TRBJ1-1, the V gene TRBV27; unclear D gene. Germline assignment: CDR1 MNHEY and CDR2 SMNVEV (reference sequence). The V and J ends lost 7 bases and 2 bases respectively, with 8 bases between them. This CDR3 has 12 residues. CDR3 sequence: CASKGPNTEAFF. In DNA, the CDR3 is TGTGCCAGCAAGGGCCCCAACACTGAAGCTTTCTTT.

Only a few counts were recorded for this clone. V and J are TRBV10-3 and TRBJ2-7; tentative D call: TRBD2 (5 bases). The V and J ends lost 2 bases and 1 base respectively, with 9 bases between them. Germline V gene sequence: CDR1 ENHRY, CDR2 SYGVKD. This CDR3 is 14 amino acids long. CDR3 in amino acids: CAISEPAESYEQYF. The DNA for the CDR3 is TGTGCCATCAGTGAGCCAGCGGAATCCTACGAGCAGTACTTC.

This chain connects TRBV6-1 to TRBJ2-7; 7 bases are a match to TRBD1. The V segment lost 8 bases and the J segment 6 bases; nucleotides outside the gene matches: 13. Germline CDR1 reads MNHNS; CDR2 reads SASEGT. The CDR3 runs to 14 residues. The CDR3 nucleotides read TGTGCCAGCTTCACGACAGGGAGCTCGGGCGAGCAGTACTTC. It yields the protein CASFTTGSSGEQYF.

This chain connects TRBV4-1 to TRBJ2-3; 9 bases map to TRBD2. This CDR3 spans 19 amino acids. The germline gives CDR1 MGHRA, CDR2 YSYEKL. After removal of 1 base from V and 2 bases from J, the junction contained 13 bases not matched to a gene. The CDR3 sequence: CASSQVGRGGPPDTDTQYF. In nucleotides, the CDR3 is TGCGCCAGCAGCCAAGTAGGGCGGGGGGGACCTCCGGACACAGATACGCAGTATTTT.

The chain links TRBV4-1 to TRBJ2-3; 7 bases are a match to TRBD2. CDR3 size: 16 residues. CDR1 is MGHRA and CDR2 is YSYEKL in the germline V gene. Trimming cost V 3 bases and J 0 bases; bases outside gene matches: 6. The CDR3 region has the DNA TGCGCCAGCAGCCAGGAAGCGGGAACTAGCACAGATACGCAGTATTTT. Translation: CASSQEAGTSTDTQYF.

V usage is TRBV9 and J usage is TRBJ2-6; D might be TRBD1 (5 bases). V dropped 0 bases and J dropped 0 bases, with 13 bases sitting between them. CDR1 and CDR2 from the germline V gene are SGDLS and YYNGEE. The CDR3 sequence is 18 residues long. In nucleotides, the CDR3 is TGTGCCAGCAGCGTAGCAGGGTCTCCCCTCTCTGGGGCCAACGTCCTGACTTTC. Translation: CASSVAGSPLSGANVLTF. The full variable domain, completed using reference TRBV9 and TRBJ2-6, is DSGVTQTPKHLITATGQRVTLRCSPRSGDLSVYWYQQSLDQGLQFLIQYYNGEERAKGNILERFSAQQFPDLHSELNLSSLELGDSALYFCASSVAGSPLSGANVLTFGAGSRLTVL.

The V gene is TRBV10-3, the J gene TRBJ1-5, with D possibly being TRBD1 (5 bases). Trimming removed 4 bases at V and 4 bases at J, with 8 bases between. CDR3 size: 13 residues. Germline V gene lookup returns CDR1 ENHRY and CDR2 SYGVKD. CDR3 nucleotide sequence: TGTGCCATCAGTGCGGGGGGTAATCAGCCCCAGCATTTT. Translated, it gives CAISAGGNQPQHF.

V and J are TRBV7-9 and TRBJ2-7; TRBD1 or TRBD2 may be the D gene (5 bases each). Germline-derived CDR1 and CDR2 are SEHNR and FQNEAQ (reference sequence). This CDR3 region has 14 residues. The V end lost 5 bases, the J end lost 0 bases, and 11 bases lay between the germline ends. Here the CDR3 reads CASSLRDVSYEQYF. The CDR3 DNA reads TGTGCCAGCAGCCTCCGGGACGTCTCCTACGAGCAGTACTTC. The complete variable domain, with remaining parts taken from reference TRBV7-9 and TRBJ2-7, reads DTGVSQNPRHKITKRGQNVTFRCDPISEHNRLYWYRQTLGQGPEFLTYFQNEAQLEKSRLLSDRFSAERPKGSFSTLEIQRTEQGDSAMYLCASSLRDVSYEQYFGPGTRLTVT.

The chain carries TRBV4-2 and TRBJ2-5; the match to TRBD2 covers 11 bases. CDR1 is LGHNA and CDR2 is YNFKEQ in the germline V gene. V shed 1 base and J 3 bases; nucleotides not matched to a gene: 4. The CDR3 covers 16 residues. The chain's CDR3 is CASSQGSGLAEETQYF. DNA of the CDR3: TGTGCCAGCAGCCAAGGATCGGGACTAGCGGAAGAGACCCAGTACTTC.

The rearrangement links TRBV30 to TRBJ2-1, with TRBD2 as a possible D gene (6 bases). Germline lookup yields CDR1 GTSNPN and CDR2 SVGIG (reference sequence). The CDR3 has 12 amino acids. Trimming removed 8 bases at V and 8 bases at J, with 16 bases between. CDR3 sequence reads: CAGTPLGHEQFF. For the CDR3, the DNA is TGTGCCGGGACTCCGTTGGGCCATGAGCAGTTCTTC.

V is TRBV11-2 and J is TRBJ2-7; TRBD2 aligns across 8 bases. CDR1 and CDR2 from the germline V gene are SGHAT and FQNNGV. The CDR3 runs 16 residues. The junction had 5 bases not matched to a gene; V was cut back by 1 base and J by 0 bases. Here the CDR3 reads CASSLASGGISYEQYF. The CDR3, as DNA: TGTGCCAGCAGCTTAGCGTCGGGAGGGATCTCCTACGAGCAGTACTTC.

The J gene is TRBJ2-1, the V gene TRBV5-1; 7 positions match TRBD2. The CDR3 has 14 residues. CDR1 SGHRS and CDR2 YFSETQ come from the germline V gene. V trimming: 2 bases; J trimming: 5 bases; junction bases outside the gene matches: 4. CDR3 sequence (DNA): TGCGCCAGCAGCTTTGTTCGGGGGGACAATGAGCAGTTCTTC. It codes for CASSFVRGDNEQFF.

This chain links TRBV5-1 with TRBJ2-5; TRBD2 is a possible D gene (6 bases). Germline V lookup: CDR1 SGHRS, CDR2 YFSETQ. This CDR3 has 15 amino acids. Trimming took off 4 bases at V and 0 bases at J, with 13 bases between the two ends. The CDR3 is CASSLGRGYQETQYF. The CDR3 DNA sequence: TGCGCCAGCAGCCTCGGACGGGGGTACCAAGAGACCCAGTACTTC.

The V call is TRBV7-2, the J call TRBJ1-5; TRBD1 might be the D (5 bases). The V end was cut by 5 bases, the J end by 2 bases, with 7 bases between. This CDR3 has 13 residues. Germline V gene data show CDR1 as SGHTA and CDR2 as FQGNSA. The CDR3 protein is CASSQGRNQPQHF. CDR3 nucleotides: TGTGCCAGCAGCCAGGGCCGCAATCAGCCCCAGCATTTT. The full variable domain, rest sourced from reference TRBV7-2 and TRBJ1-5, is GAGVSQSPSNKVTEKGKDVELRCDPISGHTALYWYRQSLGQGLEFLIYFQGNSAPDKSGLPSDRFSAERTGGSVSTLTIQRTQQEDSAVYLCASSQGRNQPQHFGDGTRLSIL.

The gene calls are TRBV7-3 and TRBJ2-2, with 9 nucleotides matching TRBD2. The germline V gene has CDR1 SGHTA and CDR2 FQGTGA. V shed 4 bases, J shed 6 bases, and the junction held 15 bases outside the gene matches. This CDR3 has 18 amino acids. For the CDR3, the DNA is TGTGCCAGCAGCTCCTACCCGGGACTAGCAAGGGGCGCCGGGGAGCTGTTTTTT. It translates to CASSSYPGLARGAGELFF.

J is TRBJ2-1 and V is TRBV7-9; 8 bases align to TRBD2. Germline-derived CDR1 and CDR2 are SEHNR and FQNEAQ (reference sequence). V lost 3 bases to trimming and J lost 3 bases; unmatched junction nucleotides: 7. The CDR3 totals 16 residues. In DNA form, the CDR3 reads TGTGCCAGCAGCTTTGAAGCGGGAGCGTTCTACAATGAGCAGTTCTTC. Translation: CASSFEAGAFYNEQFF.

This chain links TRBV18 with TRBJ1-5, with 8 nucleotides matching TRBD1. J was trimmed by 5 bases and V by 4 bases; bases with no gene match: 10. CDR3 length: 16 residues. The germline V gene encodes CDR1 KGHSH and CDR2 LQKENI. The chain's CDR3 is CASSQNRAGGDQPQHF. In DNA, the CDR3 is TGTGCCAGCTCACAAAACCGGGCAGGGGGCGATCAGCCCCAGCATTTT. The full variable domain, completed using reference TRBV18 and TRBJ1-5, is NAGVMQNPRHLVRRRGQEARLRCSPMKGHSHVYWYRQLPEEGLKFMVYLQKENIIDESGMPKERFSAEFPKEGPSILRIQQVVRGDSAAYFCASSQNRAGGDQPQHFGDGTRLSIL.

The genes are TRBV5-6 and TRBJ2-6, with D perhaps TRBD1 (5 bases). V gave up 4 bases and J gave up 0 bases, with 8 bases separating them. Germline V gene data show CDR1 as SGHDT and CDR2 as YYEEEE. The CDR3 sequence is 15 residues long. DNA of the CDR3: TGTGCCAGCAGCATAACAGGCTCTGGGGCCAACGTCCTGACTTTC. Translated: CASSITGSGANVLTF.

The chain recombines TRBV27 with TRBJ2-2; no firm D call. The length of the CDR3 is 20 residues. With 3 bases removed from V and 2 bases from J, the gap between germline ends came to 25 bases. Germline V gene lookup returns CDR1 MNHEY and CDR2 SMNVEV (reference sequence). The CDR3 DNA reads as TGTGCCAGCAGTTTCCGGGTCCGAAATACACCCGGATCCAACACCGGGGAGCTGTTTTTT. Translation gives CASSFRVRNTPGSNTGELFF.

Notes on this clone: A much larger clone differs from this one at a single base, so this may be a read error. V is TRBV19 and J is TRBJ2-7, with 10 bases identical to TRBD2. The trim removed 3 bases at V and 2 bases at J, leaving 4 bases unmatched. The CDR3 totals 15 residues. Per the germline V gene, CDR1 is LNHDA and CDR2 is SQIVND (reference sequence). The CDR3 DNA sequence: TGTGCCAGTAGTATTACTAGCGGGGCTCCCTACGAGCAGTACTTC. Amino acids: CASSITSGAPYEQYF. Drawing the rest from reference TRBV19 and TRBJ2-7, the complete variable domain is DGGITQSPKYLFRKEGQNVTLSCEQNLNHDAMYWYRQDPGQGLRLIYYSQIVNDFQKGDIAEGYSVSREKKESFPLTVTSAQKNPTAFYLCASSITSGAPYEQYFGPGTRLTVT.

This rearrangement joins TRBV7-8 to TRBJ2-4; TRBD1 matches 7 bases. V dropped 5 bases and J dropped 9; count of bases not matched to a gene: 10. The CDR3 length is 14 residues. Germline CDR1 is SGHVS and CDR2 is FQNEAQ. CDR3 residues: CASSDSDRVAIQYF. The CDR3 DNA reads as TGTGCCAGCAGCGACTCCGACAGGGTAGCCATTCAGTACTTC.

The chain uses TRBV5-1 and TRBJ1-6; D is unresolved. V lost 0 bases and J lost 5, with 9 bases in between. The germline CDR1 and CDR2 sequences are SGHRS and YFSETQ. This CDR3 spans 15 amino acids. CDR3 sequence: CASSLGHRDNSPLHF. Here the CDR3 DNA reads TGCGCCAGCAGCTTGGGTCACCGCGATAATTCACCCCTCCACTTT.

As for this clone: This specimen includes other DNA sequences encoding the same CDR3. The CDR3 sequence: CASSGYNEQFF. The DNA for the CDR3 is TGTGCCAGCAGTGGGTACAATGAGCAGTTCTTC. The V gene is TRBV2, the J gene TRBJ2-1, with D uncertain. Germline-derived CDR1 and CDR2 are SNHLY and FYNNEI. V was cut by 4 bases and J by 4 bases, with 2 bases left in between. The CDR3 is made up of 11 amino acids. The complete variable domain, with remaining parts taken from reference TRBV2 and TRBJ2-1, reads EPEVTQTPSHQVTQMGQEVILRCVPISNHLYFYWYRQILGQKVEFLVSFYNNEISEKSEIFDDQFSVERPDGSNFTLKIRSTKLEDSAMYFCASSGYNEQFFGPGTRLTVL.

CDR3 in DNA: TGCGCCAGCAGCCAAGAAATTTCCGACAATCAGCCCCAGCATTTT. Encoded protein: CASSQEISDNQPQHF. V is TRBV4-1 and J is TRBJ1-5; unclear D gene. Per germline, CDR1 MGHRA and CDR2 YSYEKL. Trimming removed 0 bases at V and 3 bases at J, with 9 bases between. This CDR3 spans 15 amino acids.

V gene TRBV27 combines with J gene TRBJ2-7, with 10 bases aligning to TRBD1. V lost 5 bases to trimming and J lost 2 bases; unmatched junction nucleotides: 6. The CDR3 consists of 15 residues. Germline V gives CDR1 MNHEY, CDR2 SMNVEV (reference sequence). CDR3 DNA: TGTGCCAGCAGTCTCCCGGGACAGGGGACCTACGAGCAGTACTTC. It yields the protein CASSLPGQGTYEQYF.

The chain recombines TRBV7-3 with TRBJ2-1; D uncertain. Trimming removed 3 bases from V and 2 bases from J, with 8 bases in between. Germline CDR1 is SGHTA and CDR2 is FQGTGA. The CDR3 has 14 residues. The CDR3 protein is CASSFSDTYNEQFF. The CDR3 DNA is TGTGCCAGCAGCTTCTCGGATACCTACAATGAGCAGTTCTTC.

This chain uses TRBV5-1 with TRBJ2-1; TRBD1 matches at 9 bases. With V trimmed by 0 bases and J by 9 bases, 10 bases remained unmatched. The CDR3 is 16 amino acids. Germline CDR1 and CDR2: SGHRS and YFSETQ. CDR3 DNA: TGCGCCAGCAGCTTGGCCGGACAGGGGTCTTTACGTGAGCAGTTCTTC. Amino acids: CASSLAGQGSLREQFF.

This clone was seen a handful of times. CDR3 nucleotides: TGTGCCAGCAGCTTATGGACAGCGAGGGGCGAGCAGTACTTC. Amino acid sequence: CASSLWTARGEQYF. The V gene is TRBV7-2, the J gene TRBJ2-7; the D gene is possibly TRBD1 (6 bases). The ends were cut back, 2 bases at V and 6 bases at J, with 14 bases in the middle. There are 14 residues in the CDR3. The germline gives CDR1 SGHTA, CDR2 FQGNSA.